One and the same sample provided the 29 T cell receptor beta chains below, sequenced in a study of blood T cell repertoires in COVID-19. Libraries were prepared by immunoSEQ multiplex PCR; TCRdb keeps only in-frame clonotypes and omits some of them. The table includes 53,000 or so clones, about 70% detected once. The sequenced sample consisted of peripheral blood. The receptors derive from a man over 45 with active or convalescent COVID-19.

V is TRBV6-5 and J is TRBJ2-7; D is undetermined. This CDR3 region has 13 residues. Germline V lookup: CDR1 MNHEY, CDR2 SVGAGI. Between the trimmed V and J ends, which lost 8 bases and 4 bases, there was a span of 15 bases. The CDR3, as DNA: TGTGCCAGCGTTCTACTGAGCCCGTACGAGCAGTACTTC. It encodes CASVLLSPYEQYF.

The chain recombines TRBV6-5 with TRBJ1-5; 10 nucleotides agree with TRBD1. The germline V gene has CDR1 MNHEY and CDR2 SVGAGI. The CDR3 spans 13 residues. V was pared by 7 bases and J by 5 bases, with 2 bases of the junction left unmatched. CDR3 in DNA: TGTGCCAGCACCGGGACAGGGGATCAGCCCCAGCATTTT. Encoded protein: CASTGTGDQPQHF.

The genes are TRBV11-1 and TRBJ2-1, with no clear D. V shed 5 bases and J shed 3 bases, with 5 bases lying between them. This CDR3 is built from 12 residues. Germline assignment: CDR1 SGHAT and CDR2 FQDESV (reference sequence). The DNA of the CDR3 is TGTGCCAGCAGCCACAACTACAATGAGCAGTTCTTC. Its translation is CASSHNYNEQFF.

The J gene is TRBJ2-3, the V gene TRBV13; TRBD2 matches at 11 bases. This CDR3 has 16 amino acids. CDR1 and CDR2 from the germline V gene are PRHDT and FYEKMQ (reference sequence). Trimming took 4 bases from V and 2 from J; bases not matched to a gene: 5. CDR3 sequence (DNA): TGTGCCAGCAGCTCGGGGACTAGCGGCCCCACAGATACGCAGTATTTT. Translated: CASSSGTSGPTDTQYF.

This chain links TRBV18 with TRBJ1-5; D ambiguous. V was cut by 2 bases and J by 7 bases, with 15 bases left in between. Germline-derived CDR1 and CDR2 are KGHSH and LQKENI. This CDR3 region has 15 residues. The DNA for the CDR3 is TGTGCCAGCTCACCAAGCGGCAGCTTGGGGCAGCCCCAGCATTTT. Protein sequence: CASSPSGSLGQPQHF.

This chain joins TRBV9 and TRBJ1-2; possibly TRBD1 for D (6 bases). Germline loops: CDR1 SGDLS, CDR2 YYNGEE. The CDR3 spans 15 residues. Trimming left V 4 bases short and J 4 bases short, with 17 bases between. The CDR3 spells CASSPYNRDLYGYTF. DNA of the CDR3: TGTGCCAGCAGCCCCTACAACAGGGACCTCTATGGCTACACCTTC.

V gene TRBV5-1 combines with J gene TRBJ1-1; tentatively, D is TRBD1 (6 bases). Germline loops: CDR1 SGHRS, CDR2 YFSETQ. The V end was cut by 4 bases, the J end by 3 bases, with 13 bases between. The length of the CDR3 is 14 residues. CDR3 DNA: TGCGCCAGCAGCATGACAGGCAGATACACTGAAGCTTTCTTT. Protein: CASSMTGRYTEAFF.

V usage is TRBV7-2 and J usage is TRBJ1-2; the match to TRBD1 covers 9 bases. Per the germline V gene, CDR1 is SGHTA and CDR2 is FQGNSA. J gave up 7 bases and V 4 bases, and 13 bases lay outside the gene matches. This CDR3 contains 16 residues. The CDR3 reads CASSSSPGTGRSGYTF. DNA of the CDR3: TGTGCCAGCAGCTCCTCCCCTGGGACAGGGAGAAGTGGCTACACCTTC. Full variable domain (remainder filled in from reference TRBV7-2 and TRBJ1-2): GAGVSQSPSNKVTEKGKDVELRCDPISGHTALYWYRQSLGQGLEFLIYFQGNSAPDKSGLPSDRFSAERTGGSVSTLTIQRTQQEDSAVYLCASSSSPGTGRSGYTFGSGTRLTVV.

V is TRBV11-3 and J is TRBJ2-3; TRBD2 agrees at 10 bases. Germline CDR1 is SGHNT and CDR2 is YENEEA. This CDR3 contains 14 residues. The ends lost 5 bases at V and 3 bases at J; junction bases unmatched: 2. DNA of the CDR3: TGTGCCAGCAGCAAGGGACTAGCGACAGATACGCAGTATTTT. Translating it yields CASSKGLATDTQYF.

The rearrangement joins TRBV14 to TRBJ1-1, with 11 bases matching TRBD1. Trimming removed 4 bases from V and 11 bases from J; junction bases left unmatched: 9. Germline CDR1 SGHDN, CDR2 FVKESK. The CDR3 totals 14 residues. The CDR3 DNA follows: TGTGCCAGCAGCCTTGGGCGGACAGGGGGCGACGCTTTCTTT. Translation: CASSLGRTGGDAFF.

This clone has more than one count but fewer than ten. V gene TRBV6-4 combines with J gene TRBJ2-3; no clear D gene. Germline-derived CDR1 and CDR2 are MRHNA and SNTAGT. This CDR3 spans 15 amino acids. Trimming removed 6 bases at V and 3 bases at J, with 16 bases between. The CDR3 coding sequence is TGTGCCAGCAGACGAGTAGCACTCGCTACAGATACGCAGTATTTT. It codes for CASRRVALATDTQYF.

The sample holds one count of this clone. The chain links TRBV5-1 to TRBJ2-3, with TRBD2 matching over 8 bases. The junction had 4 bases not matched to a gene; V was cut back by 2 bases and J by 2 bases. Germline values: CDR1 SGHRS, CDR2 YFSETQ. The CDR3 contains 15 residues. The DNA for the CDR3 is TGCGCCAGCAGCTTTCGGCGGGGGGACACAGATACGCAGTATTTT. Translating gives CASSFRRGDTDTQYF. Drawing the rest from reference TRBV5-1 and TRBJ2-3, the complete variable domain is KAGVTQTPRYLIKTRGQQVTLSCSPISGHRSVSWYQQTPGQGLQFLFEYFSETQRNKGNFPGRFSGRQFSNSRSEMNVSTLELGDSALYLCASSFRRGDTDTQYFGPGTRLTVL.

This chain connects TRBV11-2 to TRBJ2-3; 7 bases line up with TRBD2. The CDR3 contains 14 residues. Unmatched junction bases numbered 3, after V lost 0 bases and J lost 6 bases. Germline V lookup: CDR1 SGHAT, CDR2 FQNNGV. The CDR3 DNA sequence: TGTGCCAGCAGCTTAGAAACTAGCGTGGATACGCAGTATTTT. This sequence encodes CASSLETSVDTQYF.

V usage is TRBV10-3 and J usage is TRBJ2-1, with 9 positions matching TRBD2. This CDR3 contains 17 residues. V shed 6 bases and J 2 bases; nucleotides not matched to a gene: 11. Germline V gene data show CDR1 as ENHRY and CDR2 as SYGVKD. In DNA form, the CDR3 reads TGTGCCATCAGGGAATTTAGGGCGGGAGGGCCCTACAATGAGCAGTTCTTC. Its translation: CAIREFRAGGPYNEQFF.

V is TRBV2 and J is TRBJ2-1; a weak D match, TRBD1 (6 bases). The CDR3 runs to 14 residues. V lost 5 bases to trimming and J lost 7 bases, with 15 bases between them. Germline lookup yields CDR1 SNHLY and CDR2 FYNNEI. CDR3 sequence (DNA): TGTGCCAGCAGTATCAACAGGGAAGGGAATGAGCAGTTCTTC. This gives the protein CASSINREGNEQFF.

The chain carries TRBV7-2 and TRBJ1-1; TRBD1 is a possible D gene (6 bases). V was trimmed by 1 base and J by 7 bases, leaving 13 bases between them. CDR3 length: 14 residues. Germline-derived CDR1 and CDR2 are SGHTA and FQGNSA. CDR3: CASSLDVGAIEAFF. In DNA, the CDR3 is TGTGCCAGCAGCTTAGATGTGGGGGCGATTGAAGCTTTCTTT.

This sequence joins TRBV9 and TRBJ2-2, with 12 bases aligning to TRBD2. V shed 0 bases and J 6 bases; nucleotides not matched to a gene: 6. Germline V gives CDR1 SGDLS, CDR2 YYNGEE. This CDR3 region has 17 residues. For the CDR3, the DNA is TGTGCCAGCAGCGTAGAAAGTACTAGCGGGAGGTCCGGGGAGCTGTTTTTT. Translating it yields CASSVESTSGRSGELFF.

The chain links TRBV3-1 (or the pseudogene TRBV3-2) to TRBJ2-1, with a tentative D call TRBD2 (6 bases). V gave up 1 base and J gave up 9 bases, with 13 bases separating them. The CDR3 has 14 residues. The germline CDR1 and CDR2 sequences are LGHDT and YNNKEL (reference sequence). The CDR3 sequence is CASSQGNYGGEQFF. The DNA of the CDR3 is TGTGCCAGCAGCCAAGGGAACTACGGGGGTGAGCAGTTCTTC.

The rearrangement joins TRBV14 to TRBJ1-1; D not resolved. Trimming removed 1 base from V and 5 bases from J, with 8 bases in between. The germline gives CDR1 SGHDN, CDR2 FVKESK. The CDR3 loop spans 13 amino acids. CDR3 DNA sequence: TGTGCCAGCAGCCAAGGACTAACGACTGAAGCTTTCTTT. It yields the protein CASSQGLTTEAFF.

The chain couples TRBV6-6 to TRBJ1-3, with a weak D call TRBD1 (6 bases). Germline-derived CDR1 and CDR2 are MNHNY and SVGAGI (reference sequence). V was pared by 6 bases and J by 3 bases, with 15 bases between. There are 15 residues in the CDR3. CDR3 DNA: TGTGCCAGCAGCCCCCGGGGGGCTGATGGAAACACCATATATTTT. It yields the protein CASSPRGADGNTIYF.

This clone was recorded a few times. This chain uses TRBV19 with TRBJ1-1; possible D gene TRBD1, 6 bases. The CDR3 is 13 residues long. Per the germline V gene, CDR1 is LNHDA and CDR2 is SQIVND (reference sequence). CDR3 bases: TGTCCCACCCATGTGGGGGAGGGGGGGGGAGCTTTCTTT. Amino acid sequence: CPTHVGEGGGAFF.

This chain links TRBV18 with TRBJ1-1; TRBD1 might be the D (6 bases). The CDR3 is made up of 13 amino acids. Trimming took off 4 bases at V and 7 bases at J, with 13 bases between the two ends. Per germline, CDR1 KGHSH and CDR2 LQKENI. As DNA, the CDR3 is TGTGCCAGCTCACAATCGGACAGCCGTGAAGCTTTCTTT. It specifies CASSQSDSREAFF.

This clone was seen a few times. The junction differs from germline at one of its ends, possibly a read error. The V and J genes are TRBV7-7 and TRBJ2-1, with D possibly being TRBD2 (6 bases). The CDR3 spans 17 residues. Germline CDR1 is SSHAT and CDR2 is FNYEAQ (reference sequence). CDR3 in DNA: TGTGCTAGCATCCCGGGACTTGCCCGCCCCCCCCACAATGAGCAGTTCTTC. Residues: CASIPGLARPPHNEQFF.

By sample share, this clone is medium-sized (0.01 to 0.1%). V usage is TRBV7-8 and J usage is TRBJ1-2; D gene unclear. Per the germline V gene, CDR1 is SGHVS and CDR2 is FQNEAQ. This CDR3 has 13 amino acids. The V gene lost 1 base and the J gene lost 3 bases, with 6 bases spanning the gap. DNA for the CDR3: TGTGCCAGCAGCTTAGAGCGACACTATGGCTACACCTTC. Encoded protein: CASSLERHYGYTF.

The chain links TRBV5-1 to TRBJ1-3, with D possibly matching TRBD1 (5 bases). The CDR3 totals 15 residues. Trimming cost V 3 bases and J 4 bases, with 14 bases left between them. CDR1 and CDR2 from the germline V gene are SGHRS and YFSETQ. Written as DNA, the CDR3 is TGCGCCAGCAGCTATAGCCAGGGAACCGGAAACACCATATATTTT. This encodes CASSYSQGTGNTIYF.

The J gene is TRBJ2-7, the V gene TRBV10-1; TRBD2 is a possible D gene (6 bases). The CDR3 is 13 residues long. CDR1 is WNHNN and CDR2 is SYGVQD in the germline V gene (reference sequence). The V gene lost 2 bases and the J gene lost 4 bases, with 9 bases spanning the gap. CDR3 sequence (DNA): TGCGCCAGCAGTGAGGGACTACAGTACGAGCAGTACTTC. Translation: CASSEGLQYEQYF.

The gene calls are TRBV2 and TRBJ2-1; the match to TRBD2 covers 10 bases. This CDR3 has 13 amino acids. V shed 6 bases and J 7 bases; nucleotides not matched to a gene: 3. CDR1 and CDR2 (germline): SNHLY, FYNNEI. The CDR3 coding sequence is TGTGCCAGCAGAAGCGGGAGGGTAAATGAGCAGTTCTTC. This encodes CASRSGRVNEQFF.

This clone was seen once. The chain couples TRBV4-1 to TRBJ2-1, with D tentatively TRBD2 (5 bases). Trimming took off 3 bases at V and 3 bases at J, with 15 bases between the two ends. CDR3 size: 16 residues. CDR1 and CDR2 from the germline V gene are MGHRA and YSYEKL. The CDR3 sequence: CASSHRGLQDYNEQFF. CDR3 nucleotides: TGCGCCAGCAGCCACAGAGGGTTGCAGGACTACAATGAGCAGTTCTTC.

In its sample, this clone was seen a few times. The chain links TRBV5-4 to TRBJ2-5, with a possible D match to TRBD2 (6 bases). CDR3 length equals 14 residues. With 0 bases removed from V and 5 bases from J, the gap between germline ends came to 11 bases. Per germline, CDR1 SGHNT and CDR2 YYREEE (reference sequence). CDR3 sequence reads: CASSLAGVGETQYF. The CDR3 nucleotides are TGTGCCAGCAGCTTGGCGGGAGTCGGCGAGACCCAGTACTTC.